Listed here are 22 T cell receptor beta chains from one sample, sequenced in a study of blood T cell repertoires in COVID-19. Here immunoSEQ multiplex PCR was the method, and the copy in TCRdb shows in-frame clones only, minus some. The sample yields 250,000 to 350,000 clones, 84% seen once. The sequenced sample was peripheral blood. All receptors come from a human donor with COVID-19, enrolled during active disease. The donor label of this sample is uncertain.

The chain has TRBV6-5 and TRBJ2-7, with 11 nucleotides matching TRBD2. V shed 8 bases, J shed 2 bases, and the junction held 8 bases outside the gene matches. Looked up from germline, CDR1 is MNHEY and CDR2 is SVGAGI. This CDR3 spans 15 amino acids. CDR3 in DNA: TGTGCCAGCCGAAAGGGGACTAGCGGACCCTACGAGCAGTACTTC. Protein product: CASRKGTSGPYEQYF.

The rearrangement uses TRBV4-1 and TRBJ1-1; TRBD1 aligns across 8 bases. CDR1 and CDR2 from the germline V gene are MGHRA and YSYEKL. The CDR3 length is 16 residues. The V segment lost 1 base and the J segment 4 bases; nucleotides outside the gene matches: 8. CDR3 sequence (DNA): TGCGCCAGCAGCCAAGCGCAGGGGGCGGAGGGCACTGAAGCTTTCTTT. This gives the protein CASSQAQGAEGTEAFF.

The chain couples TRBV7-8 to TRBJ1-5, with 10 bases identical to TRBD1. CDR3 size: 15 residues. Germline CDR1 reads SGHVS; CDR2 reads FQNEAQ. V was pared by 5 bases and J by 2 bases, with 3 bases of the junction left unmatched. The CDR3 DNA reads TGTGCCAGCAGCGGACAGGGGGTGGGCAATCAGCCCCAGCATTTT. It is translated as CASSGQGVGNQPQHF.

The CDR3 is CASSWPVGRGYGYTF. The CDR3 DNA follows: TGTGCCAGCAGTTGGCCGGTTGGGAGGGGCTATGGCTACACCTTC. The rearrangement uses TRBV28 and TRBJ1-2; maybe TRBD1 (5 bases). V gave up 4 bases and J gave up 4 bases, with 16 bases separating them. The CDR3 is made up of 15 amino acids. Germline loops: CDR1 MDHEN, CDR2 SYDVKM.

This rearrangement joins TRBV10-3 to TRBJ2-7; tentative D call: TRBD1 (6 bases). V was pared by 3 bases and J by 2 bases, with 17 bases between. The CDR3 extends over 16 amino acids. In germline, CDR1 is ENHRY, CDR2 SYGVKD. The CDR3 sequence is CAISDPTTGKAYEQYF. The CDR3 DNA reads TGTGCCATCAGTGACCCTACAACAGGGAAGGCCTACGAGCAGTACTTC.

The CDR3 reads CASTQGARYTF. CDR3 coding DNA: TGCGCCAGCACCCAGGGGGCGCGATACACCTTC. The chain combines TRBV10-2 with TRBJ1-2; 8 bases are a match to TRBD1. V was clipped by 7 bases and J by 11 bases; unmatched bases: 6. This CDR3 region has 11 residues. Germline CDR1 and CDR2: WSHSY and SAAADI.

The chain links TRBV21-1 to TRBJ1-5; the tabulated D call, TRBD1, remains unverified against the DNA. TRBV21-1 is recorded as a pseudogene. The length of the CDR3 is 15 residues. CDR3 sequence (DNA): TGTGCCAGCAGCAAAGAGGGACAGGGGTGGCAGCCCCAGCATTTT. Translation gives CASSKEGQGWQPQHF.

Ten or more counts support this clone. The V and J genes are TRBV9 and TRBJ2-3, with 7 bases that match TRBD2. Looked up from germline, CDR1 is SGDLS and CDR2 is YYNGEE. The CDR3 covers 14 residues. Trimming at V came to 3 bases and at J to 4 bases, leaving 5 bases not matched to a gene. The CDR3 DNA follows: TGTGCCAGCAGCGAGGGAGGGACTTCAGATACGCAGTATTTT. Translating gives CASSEGGTSDTQYF.

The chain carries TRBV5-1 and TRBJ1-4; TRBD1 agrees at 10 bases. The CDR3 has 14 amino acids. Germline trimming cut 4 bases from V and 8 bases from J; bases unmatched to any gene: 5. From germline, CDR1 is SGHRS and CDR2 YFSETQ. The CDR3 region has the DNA TGCGCCAGCAGCCCGGGACAGGGGCAAGAAAAACTGTTTTTT. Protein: CASSPGQGQEKLFF.

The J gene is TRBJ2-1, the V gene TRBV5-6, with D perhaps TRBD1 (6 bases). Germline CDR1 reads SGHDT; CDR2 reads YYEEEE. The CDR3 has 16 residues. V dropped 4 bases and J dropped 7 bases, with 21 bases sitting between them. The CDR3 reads CASSPTWGQGTNEQFF. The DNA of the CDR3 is TGTGCCAGCAGCCCCACTTGGGGGCAGGGGACGAATGAGCAGTTCTTC.

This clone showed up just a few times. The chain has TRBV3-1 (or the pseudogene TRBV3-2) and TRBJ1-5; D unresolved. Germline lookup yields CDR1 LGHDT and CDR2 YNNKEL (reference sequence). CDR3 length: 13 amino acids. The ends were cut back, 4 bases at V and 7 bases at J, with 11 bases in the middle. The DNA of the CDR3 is TGTGCCAGCAGCCGGGGAGGTGGGCAGCCCCAGCATTTT. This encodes CASSRGGGQPQHF.

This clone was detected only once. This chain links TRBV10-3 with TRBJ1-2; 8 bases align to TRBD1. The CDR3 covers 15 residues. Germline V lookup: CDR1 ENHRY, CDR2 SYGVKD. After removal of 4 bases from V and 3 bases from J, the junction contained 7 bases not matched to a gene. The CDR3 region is CAISVTGTGDYGYTF. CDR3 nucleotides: TGTGCCATCAGTGTAACCGGGACAGGAGACTATGGCTACACCTTC.

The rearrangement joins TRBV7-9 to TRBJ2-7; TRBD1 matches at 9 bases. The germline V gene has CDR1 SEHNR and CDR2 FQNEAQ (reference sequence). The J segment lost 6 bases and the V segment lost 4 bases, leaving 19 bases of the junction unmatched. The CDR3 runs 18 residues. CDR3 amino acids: CASSSSGTGKAEASEQYF. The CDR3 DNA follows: TGTGCCAGCAGCTCGAGCGGGACAGGGAAGGCGGAGGCCTCCGAGCAGTACTTC.

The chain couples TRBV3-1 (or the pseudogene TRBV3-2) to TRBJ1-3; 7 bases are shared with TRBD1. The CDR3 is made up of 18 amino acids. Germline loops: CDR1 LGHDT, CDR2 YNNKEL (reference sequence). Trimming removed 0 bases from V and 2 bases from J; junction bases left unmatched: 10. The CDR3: CASSQEKDRLGAGNTIYF. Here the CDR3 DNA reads TGTGCCAGCAGCCAAGAGAAGGACAGGTTGGGAGCTGGAAACACCATATATTTT.

CDR3 in DNA: TGTGCCAGCAGCGTACATCTAGCGTATGAGCAGTTCTTC. It translates to CASSVHLAYEQFF. V gene TRBV9 combines with J gene TRBJ2-1; possibly TRBD2 for D (6 bases). Deletions cut 1 base from V and 8 bases from J, with 10 bases between. The V gene's germline CDR1 is SGDLS and CDR2 YYNGEE. CDR3 length: 13 residues.

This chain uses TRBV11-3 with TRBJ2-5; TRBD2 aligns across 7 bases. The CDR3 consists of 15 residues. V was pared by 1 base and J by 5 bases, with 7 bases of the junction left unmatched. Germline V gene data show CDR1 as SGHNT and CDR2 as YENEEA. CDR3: CASSLGGGSFETQYF. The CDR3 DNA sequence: TGTGCCAGCAGCTTAGGGGGGGGGAGCTTTGAGACCCAGTACTTC. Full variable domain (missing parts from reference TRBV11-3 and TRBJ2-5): EAGVVQSPRYKIIEKKQPVAFWCNPISGHNTLYWYLQNLGQGPELLIRYENEEAVDDSQLPKDRFSAERLKGVDSTLKIQPAELGDSAVYLCASSLGGGSFETQYFGPGTRLLVL.

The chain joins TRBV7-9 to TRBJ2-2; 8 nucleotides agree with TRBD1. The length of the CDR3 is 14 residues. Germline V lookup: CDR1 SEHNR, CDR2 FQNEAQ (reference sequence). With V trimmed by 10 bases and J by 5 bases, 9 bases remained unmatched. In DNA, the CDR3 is TGTGCCAACGTCAGGGGGCCGGAAACCGGGGAGCTGTTTTTT. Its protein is CANVRGPETGELFF.

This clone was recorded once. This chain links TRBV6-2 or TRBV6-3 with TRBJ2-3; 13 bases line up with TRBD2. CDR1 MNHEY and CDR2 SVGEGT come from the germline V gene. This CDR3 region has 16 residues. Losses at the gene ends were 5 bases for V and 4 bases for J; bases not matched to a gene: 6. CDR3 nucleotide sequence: TGTGCCAGCAGTCCCGGACTAGCGGGAGCTTCAGATACGCAGTATTTT. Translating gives CASSPGLAGASDTQYF.

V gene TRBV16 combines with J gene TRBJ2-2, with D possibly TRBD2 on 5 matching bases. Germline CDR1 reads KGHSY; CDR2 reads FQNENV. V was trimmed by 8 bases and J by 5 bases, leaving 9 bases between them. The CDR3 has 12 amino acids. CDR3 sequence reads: CASGGGTGELFF. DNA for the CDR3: TGTGCCAGCGGTGGCGGGACCGGGGAGCTGTTTTTT.

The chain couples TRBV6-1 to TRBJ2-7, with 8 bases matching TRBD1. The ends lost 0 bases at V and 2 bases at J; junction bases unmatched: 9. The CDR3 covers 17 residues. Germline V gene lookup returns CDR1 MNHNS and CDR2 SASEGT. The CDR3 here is CASSEALDRVLPYEQYF. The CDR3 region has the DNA TGTGCCAGCAGTGAAGCCCTGGACAGGGTCCTACCCTACGAGCAGTACTTC.

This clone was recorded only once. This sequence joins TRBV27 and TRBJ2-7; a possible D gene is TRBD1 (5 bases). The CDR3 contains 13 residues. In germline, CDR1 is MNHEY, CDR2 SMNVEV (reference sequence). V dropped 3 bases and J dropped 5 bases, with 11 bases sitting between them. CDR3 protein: CASSLGQANEQYF. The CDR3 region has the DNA TGTGCCAGCAGTTTGGGGCAGGCCAACGAGCAGTACTTC.

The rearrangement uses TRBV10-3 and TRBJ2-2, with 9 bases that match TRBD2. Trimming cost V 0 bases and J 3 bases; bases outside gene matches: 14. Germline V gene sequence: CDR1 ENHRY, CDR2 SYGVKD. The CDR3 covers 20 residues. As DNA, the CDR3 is TGTGCCATCAGTGAGTCGAGGCCGACTAGCGGAAGGGCCCACACCGGGGAGCTGTTTTTT. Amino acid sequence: CAISESRPTSGRAHTGELFF.